This entry lists 9 T cell receptor beta chains sequenced from one sample in a study of T cells in Graves' hyperthyroidism and ophthalmopathy. From RNA transcripts, TCR beta CDR3 regions were amplified. An initial round of RT-PCR targeting the TCR CDR3 relied on the HTBI primer set. TCRdb reanalysed the multiplex PCR reads using MiXCR and keeps one entry per CDR3 protein. Seen here are about 840,000 distinct CDR3 sequences, 35% to 40% observed once, and the top ten hold over 8%. Sequences were obtained from blood. These receptors were taken from a man aged 18 to 29 with Graves' hyperthyroidism.

The chain combines TRBV2 with TRBJ1-2; the match to TRBD1 covers 10 bases. This CDR3 has 15 residues. With 6 bases clipped from V and 5 bases from J, the junction kept 9 bases outside the gene matches. From germline, CDR1 is SNHLY and CDR2 FYNNEI. The CDR3 nucleotides read TGTGCCAGCAGCTCCACAGGACAGGGGGAGTATGGCTACACCTTC. This translates into CASSSTGQGEYGYTF.

This clonotype was seen at least ten times. This chain joins TRBV5-1 and TRBJ1-1, with 7 positions matching TRBD1. CDR3 length: 12 residues. Per the germline V gene, CDR1 is SGHRS and CDR2 is YFSETQ. V shed 6 bases and J 6 bases; nucleotides not matched to a gene: 5. CDR3 residues: CASTGQAAEAFF. The CDR3 coding sequence is TGCGCCAGCACCGGACAGGCCGCTGAAGCTTTCTTT.

This clonotype was counted at least ten times. The chain couples TRBV19 to TRBJ1-5; 7 bases map to TRBD1. Trimming at V came to 5 bases and at J to 1 base, leaving 5 bases not matched to a gene. The germline CDR1 and CDR2 sequences are LNHDA and SQIVND (reference sequence). The CDR3 sequence is 15 residues long. The CDR3 bases are TGTGCCAGTAGTCCCGGGACAGCAAGCAATCAGCCCCAGCATTTT. Translated, it gives CASSPGTASNQPQHF. Full variable domain (rest looked up from reference TRBV19 and TRBJ1-5): DGGITQSPKYLFRKEGQNVTLSCEQNLNHDAMYWYRQDPGQGLRLIYYSQIVNDFQKGDIAEGYSVSREKKESFPLTVTSAQKNPTAFYLCASSPGTASNQPQHFGDGTRLSIL.

The genes are TRBV4-3 and TRBJ2-5; either TRBD1 or TRBD2 may fit D (5 bases each). Germline V CDR1 and CDR2: LGHNA, YSLEER. The V end lost 0 bases, the J end lost 1 base, and 9 bases lay between the germline ends. The CDR3 runs 15 residues. The CDR3 region is CASSQDSGTQETQYF. The CDR3 bases are TGCGCCAGCAGCCAAGATTCCGGGACCCAAGAGACCCAGTACTTC.

This clonotype was seen only a few times. The rearrangement links TRBV2 to TRBJ2-7; perhaps TRBD2 as D (6 bases). The CDR3 spans 13 residues. CDR1 and CDR2 from the germline V gene are SNHLY and FYNNEI. The ends were cut back, 8 bases at V and 4 bases at J, with 15 bases in the middle. The CDR3 region has the DNA TGTGCCAGCGTTAACGGGGGTTTTTACGAGCAGTACTTC. Protein: CASVNGGFYEQYF.

This clonotype was observed many times. The chain has TRBV19 and TRBJ1-1; no clear D gene. Germline CDR1 reads LNHDA; CDR2 reads SQIVND (reference sequence). The CDR3 contains 13 residues. Trimming left V 3 bases short and J 4 bases short, with 9 bases between. This CDR3 is CASSMGFGTEAFF. DNA for the CDR3: TGTGCCAGTAGTATGGGGTTCGGCACTGAAGCTTTCTTT. The variable domain in full, with the rest retrieved from reference TRBV19 and TRBJ1-1, is DGGITQSPKYLFRKEGQNVTLSCEQNLNHDAMYWYRQDPGQGLRLIYYSQIVNDFQKGDIAEGYSVSREKKESFPLTVTSAQKNPTAFYLCASSMGFGTEAFFGQGTRLTVV.

This clonotype was counted a single time. V is TRBV20-1 and J is TRBJ1-4, with D hard to call. The ends were cut back, 4 bases at V and 8 bases at J, with 20 bases in the middle. Per the germline V gene, CDR1 is DFQATT and CDR2 is SNEGSKA (reference sequence). The CDR3 contains 15 residues. The CDR3, as DNA: TGCAGTGCTACGGACGGTATTAAGGGAGGGGAAAAACTGTTTTTT. Translation: CSATDGIKGGEKLFF.

The V and J genes are TRBV20-1 and TRBJ1-2; possible D gene TRBD1, 6 bases. The length of the CDR3 is 16 residues. In germline, CDR1 is DFQATT, CDR2 SNEGSKA (reference sequence). Trimming took off 3 bases at V and 7 bases at J, with 24 bases between the two ends. The CDR3 sequence is CSASGGQIGILPGYTF. CDR3 coding DNA: TGCAGTGCTAGTGGGGGCCAGATCGGTATCCTCCCTGGCTACACCTTC.

The gene calls are TRBV10-3 and TRBJ2-6; D may be TRBD1 or TRBD2 (6 bases each). This CDR3 has 18 residues. The ends were cut back, 1 base at V and 2 bases at J, with 15 bases in the middle. From germline, CDR1 is ENHRY and CDR2 SYGVKD. CDR3 nucleotide sequence: TGTGCCATCAGTGAGTTTCGGGGGCCGAACACTGGGGCCAACGTCCTGACTTTC. Protein: CAISEFRGPNTGANVLTF.